Below, 14 T cell receptor beta chains from the same sample are listed, as sequenced in a study of T cell responses to AZD1222 COVID-19 vaccine. Sequencing was performed with immunoSEQ multiplex PCR; in TCRdb, only in-frame clones are kept and a portion is missing. The data contain more than 120,000 clones, 90% of them singletons. The material was peripheral blood, obtained 28 days after the second AZD1222 dose. The receptors here all came from an adult who received the AZD1222 COVID-19 vaccine.

The rearrangement links TRBV5-5 to TRBJ2-5; D call uncertain. The V end lost 0 bases, the J end lost 4 bases, and 4 bases lay between the germline ends. This CDR3 region has 12 residues. Per germline, CDR1 SGHKS and CDR2 YYEKEE (reference sequence). The CDR3 spells CASSLGLETQYF. The CDR3, as DNA: TGTGCCAGCAGCTTGGGCCTAGAGACCCAGTACTTC.

The CDR3 DNA follows: TGTGCCAGCAGCAGTGGGGCCGGGGTGCGGAACACCGGGGAGCTGTTTTTT. Its protein product is CASSSGAGVRNTGELFF. The rearrangement links TRBV5-8 to TRBJ2-2, with D perhaps assigned TRBD1 or TRBD2 (5 bases each). Germline V gene sequence: CDR1 SGHTS, CDR2 YDEGEE. The V end lost 4 bases, the J end lost 1 base, and 17 bases lay between the germline ends. The CDR3 sequence is 17 residues long.

The chain carries TRBV25-1 and TRBJ1-2; maybe TRBD1 (5 bases). V was trimmed by 9 bases and J by 5 bases, leaving 22 bases between them. CDR1 and CDR2 (germline): MGHDK, SYGVNS. The CDR3 consists of 15 residues. This chain's CDR3 is CASTGLPSEGYGYTF. CDR3 bases: TGTGCCAGTACGGGACTCCCCTCGGAAGGATATGGCTACACCTTC.

A single count supports this clone. The chain has TRBV7-6 and TRBJ2-1; D is possibly TRBD1 or TRBD2 (6 bases each). Germline V gene lookup returns CDR1 SGHVS and CDR2 FNYEAQ. V was shortened by 7 bases and J by 0 bases, with 10 bases between the two germline ends. This CDR3 comprises 14 residues. The CDR3 sequence: CASNEGGSYNEQFF. The DNA for the CDR3 is TGTGCCAGCAACGAGGGGGGCTCCTACAATGAGCAGTTCTTC.

The J gene is TRBJ2-1, the V gene TRBV13, with 11 bases that match TRBD2. Looked up from germline, CDR1 is PRHDT and CDR2 is FYEKMQ (reference sequence). J lost 15 bases, V lost 6 bases, and 7 bases had no gene match. The CDR3 is 12 residues long. The CDR3 protein is CASSQGTSGLFF. CDR3 nucleotide sequence: TGTGCCAGCAGTCAAGGGACTAGCGGATTGTTCTTC.

This rearrangement joins TRBV11-2 to TRBJ1-1; a weak D match, TRBD1 (5 bases). The CDR3 totals 15 residues. The V gene lost 3 bases and the J gene lost 0 bases, with 11 bases spanning the gap. CDR1 SGHAT and CDR2 FQNNGV come from the germline V gene. CDR3 amino acids: CASSFYSGLNTEAFF. The CDR3 DNA is TGTGCCAGCAGCTTCTATTCAGGGCTGAACACTGAAGCTTTCTTT.

This clone was counted only a few times. The chain combines TRBV6-2 or TRBV6-3 with TRBJ2-4; D tentatively fits TRBD1 or TRBD2 (5 bases each). The germline V gene has CDR1 MNHEY and CDR2 SVGEGT. V lost 6 bases to trimming and J lost 7 bases, with 16 bases between them. The CDR3 covers 14 residues. The CDR3 here is CASSRDPRLNIQYF. For the CDR3, the DNA is TGTGCCAGCAGCCGGGACCCACGCCTTAACATTCAGTACTTC.

This clone has just one count. The V call is TRBV10-1, the J call TRBJ1-1; D possibly corresponds to TRBD1 (5 bases). The CDR3 is 14 residues long. Germline CDR1 and CDR2: WNHNN and SYGVQD (reference sequence). V was cut by 0 bases and J by 2 bases, with 7 bases left in between. CDR3 sequence reads: CASSESRGNTEAFF. Written as DNA, the CDR3 is TGCGCCAGCAGTGAGTCAAGGGGCAACACTGAAGCTTTCTTT.

This sequence joins TRBV5-6 and TRBJ1-6, with a possible D match to TRBD1 (6 bases). Deletions cut 4 bases from V and 9 bases from J, with 14 bases between. CDR3 length: 14 residues. CDR1 SGHDT and CDR2 YYEEEE come from the germline V gene. CDR3 sequence: CASSPTRGRSPLHF. As DNA, the CDR3 is TGTGCCAGCAGCCCAACACGGGGGCGTTCACCCCTCCACTTT.

The V and J genes are TRBV5-5 and TRBJ1-5; weak D call: TRBD1 (5 bases). Trimming took off 1 base at V and 5 bases at J, with 13 bases between the two ends. CDR3 length: 15 residues. CDR1 SGHKS and CDR2 YYEKEE come from the germline V gene (reference sequence). For the CDR3, the DNA is TGTGCCAGCAGCTTGATGGGGGGAACCGATCAGCCCCAGCATTTT. The encoded protein is CASSLMGGTDQPQHF.

This chain joins TRBV7-9 and TRBJ2-1; 10 bases match TRBD2. From germline, CDR1 is SEHNR and CDR2 FQNEAQ (reference sequence). The CDR3 is 15 residues long. V lost 5 bases to trimming and J lost 2 bases; unmatched junction nucleotides: 3. The CDR3: CASSLSGGTYNEQFF. The CDR3 DNA is TGTGCCAGCAGCCTTAGCGGGGGGACCTACAATGAGCAGTTCTTC.

V and J are TRBV27 and TRBJ1-4; no firm D call. Germline assignment: CDR1 MNHEY and CDR2 SMNVEV (reference sequence). The ends were cut back, 6 bases at V and 8 bases at J, with 25 bases in the middle. The CDR3 spans 17 residues. CDR3 loop: CASSRFGRPPDREKLFF. The CDR3 bases are TGTGCCAGCAGCAGGTTCGGCCGCCCCCCCGACCGGGAAAAACTGTTTTTT.

The J gene is TRBJ1-5, the V gene TRBV11-2; possible D gene TRBD1, 6 bases. This CDR3 has 14 residues. With 0 bases removed from V and 7 bases from J, the gap between germline ends came to 10 bases. The germline CDR1 and CDR2 sequences are SGHAT and FQNNGV. The DNA for the CDR3 is TGTGCCAGCAGCTTAGAGCGGGGGCGGCAGCCCCAGCATTTT. Translating gives CASSLERGRQPQHF.

This chain links TRBV25-1 with TRBJ1-1, with D uncertain. Per the germline V gene, CDR1 is MGHDK and CDR2 is SYGVNS. CDR3 length equals 14 residues. The V end lost 1 base, the J end lost 3 bases, and 9 bases lay between the germline ends. CDR3 in amino acids: CASSEFSGYTEAFF. For the CDR3, the DNA is TGTGCCAGCAGTGAATTTTCGGGCTACACTGAAGCTTTCTTT.